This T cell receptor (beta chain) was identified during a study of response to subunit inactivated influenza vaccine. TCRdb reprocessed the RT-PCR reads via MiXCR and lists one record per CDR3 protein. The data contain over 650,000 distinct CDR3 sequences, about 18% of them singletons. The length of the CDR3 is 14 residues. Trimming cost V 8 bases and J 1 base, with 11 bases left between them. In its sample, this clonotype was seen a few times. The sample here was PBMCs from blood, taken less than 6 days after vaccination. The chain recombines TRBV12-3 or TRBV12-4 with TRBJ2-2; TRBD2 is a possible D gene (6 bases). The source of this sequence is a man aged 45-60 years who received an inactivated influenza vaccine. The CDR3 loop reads CASGGTWNTGELFF. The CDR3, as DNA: TGTGCCAGCGGCGGGACTTGGAACACCGGGGAGCTGTTTTTT.